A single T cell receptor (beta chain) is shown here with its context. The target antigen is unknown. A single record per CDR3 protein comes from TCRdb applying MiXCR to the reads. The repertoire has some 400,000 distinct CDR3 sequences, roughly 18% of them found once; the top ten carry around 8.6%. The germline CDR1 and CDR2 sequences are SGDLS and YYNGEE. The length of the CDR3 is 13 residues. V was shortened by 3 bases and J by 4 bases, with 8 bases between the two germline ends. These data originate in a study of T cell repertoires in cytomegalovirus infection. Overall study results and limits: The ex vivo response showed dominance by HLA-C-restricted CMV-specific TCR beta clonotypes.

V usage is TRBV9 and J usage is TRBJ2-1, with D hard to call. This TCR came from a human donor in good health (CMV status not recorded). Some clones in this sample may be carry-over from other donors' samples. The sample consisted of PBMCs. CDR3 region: CASSADHYNEQFF. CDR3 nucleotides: TGTGCCAGCAGCGCCGACCATTACAATGAGCAGTTCTTC.